The rows below give T cell receptor beta chains drawn from one sample of a study of control samples from healthy donors and cancer patients. Clones were read by immunoSEQ multiplex PCR, and TCRdb kept only the in-frame ones, dropping some. This table has approximately 210,000 clones, 90% to 95% appearing once. Sample: blood. These TCRs come from a young man in good health. The CDR3 runs from the conserved cysteine through the conserved F or W. D genes are given only for firm matches. Clone size is stated in some rows and not others, as once, few, many or a class when expanded.

V,J,size,D,DNA,CDR3
TRBV24-1,TRBJ2-7,.,.,TGTGCCACCAGTGATTTGGCGGGTTCCTACGAGCAGTACTTC,CATSDLAGSYEQYF
TRBV15,TRBJ2-3,.,TRBD2,TGTGCCACCAGCGGCCGTTCGGGACTAGCAGCGTATTTT,CATSGRSGLAAYF
TRBV10-2,TRBJ1-3,.,.,TGCGCCAGCAGTGAGACGTTGACTGGAAACACCATATATTTT,CASSETLTGNTIYF
TRBV7-2,TRBJ1-2,few,TRBD1,TGTGCCAGCAGCTCCCGGACAGGGGCTCCTAACTATGGCTACACCTTC,CASSSRTGAPNYGYTF
TRBV29-1,TRBJ1-4,.,.,TGCAGCGTTGGTAGCGGAGCGGAAAAACTGTTTTTT,CSVGSGAEKLFF
TRBV5-1,TRBJ1-2,once,.,TGCGCCAGCAGCTTGGGACCACCGACAGCCAGTCTATATGGCTACACCTTC,CASSLGPPTASLYGYTF
TRBV5-1,TRBJ2-7,.,.,TGCGCCAGCAGCTTGGACGGAACCGTCGAATACTTC,CASSLDGTVEYF
TRBV27,TRBJ2-3,.,.,TGTGCCAGCAGTTCCGAATTACCGGCTAGGCCCTTCGCAGATACGCAGTATTTT,CASSSELPARPFADTQYF
TRBV14,TRBJ2-3,.,TRBD1,TGTGCCAGCAGCCAAGGAGGGACAGGGGGTGATACGCAGTATTTT,CASSQGGTGGDTQYF
TRBV7-2,TRBJ1-4,.,.,TGTGCCAGCAGCCTATTCGGGGGTACGGCAACTAATGAAAAACTGTTTTTT,CASSLFGGTATNEKLFF
TRBV27,TRBJ2-1,.,TRBD2,TGTGCCAGCAGCATAACCCATCGGACTAGCGGGGGGTCGGGTGAGCAGTTCTTC,CASSITHRTSGGSGEQFF
TRBV12-3/TRBV12-4,TRBJ1-6,.,.,TGTGCCAGCAGTTTAGCGATGAATTCACCCCTCCACTTT,CASSLAMNSPLHF
TRBV11-3,TRBJ2-3,.,TRBD2,TGTGCCAGCCGGGGCGGGGGGGCAGATACGCAGTATTTT,CASRGGGADTQYF
TRBV5-1,TRBJ2-3,.,.,TGCGCCAGCAGCTTCTCGGGCAGGGGCACAGATACGCAGTATTTT,CASSFSGRGTDTQYF
TRBV18,TRBJ1-4,.,.,TGTGCCAGCTCACGCTTGGGGGAACGTGAAAAACTGTTTTTT,CASSRLGEREKLFF
TRBV6-5,TRBJ2-7,once,TRBD1,TGTGCCAGTTGGACAGGGTCGGCCTACGAGCAGTACTTC,CASWTGSAYEQYF
TRBV11-3,TRBJ2-1,.,.,TGTGCCAGCAGCCCCCATTCTTGGGCGGGGGACAAAAATGAGCAGTTCTTC,CASSPHSWAGDKNEQFF
TRBV5-1,TRBJ2-3,.,.,TGCGCCAGCAGCTTGGAAAGGTCCAGAGATACGCAGTATTTT,CASSLERSRDTQYF
TRBV25-1,TRBJ1-2,.,.,TGTGCCAGCAGCCTAGCAGGCTATGGCTACACCTTC,CASSLAGYGYTF
TRBV21-1,TRBJ2-7,.,.,TGTGCCAGCAGCTCCAGAGTACGGGAGCAGTACTTC,CASSSRVREQYF
TRBV30,TRBJ1-1,.,TRBD1,TGTGCCTGGAGCGGGACAGATAAAGTGAACACTGAAGCTTTCTTT,CAWSGTDKVNTEAFF
TRBV24-1,TRBJ1-5,once,TRBD1,TGTGCCACCAGTGATCTTGCTGCGTTGACAGGGGGCCATAGCAATCAGCCCCAGCATTTT,CATSDLAALTGGHSNQPQHF
TRBV7-2,TRBJ1-5,.,TRBD1,TGTGCCAGCAGCACCGCCGGGACAGGGTACGAGCCCCAGCATTTT,CASSTAGTGYEPQHF
TRBV7-9,TRBJ1-4,.,.,TGTGCCAGCAGCTTTGATGAGTTGAGCCTCAATGAAAAACTGTTTTTT,CASSFDELSLNEKLFF
TRBV30,TRBJ1-5,.,.,TGTGCCTGGAGTGTAGGTAGCTATAGCAATCAGCCCCAGCATTTT,CAWSVGSYSNQPQHF
TRBV11-3,TRBJ2-7,.,.,TGTGCCAGCAGCGCCGGGGGTTACTACGAGCAGTACTTC,CASSAGGYYEQYF
TRBV27,TRBJ2-1,.,.,TGTGCCAGCAGCTTAGACCACGGGGCGAATGAGCAGTTCTTC,CASSLDHGANEQFF
TRBV11-2,TRBJ1-1,.,.,TGTGCCAGCAGCCCTGGGGGTCAAAGGAACACTGAAGCTTTCTTT,CASSPGGQRNTEAFF
TRBV2,TRBJ2-3,.,TRBD1,TGTGCCAGCAGTGGACAGGGGATGGATACGCAGTATTTT,CASSGQGMDTQYF
TRBV27,TRBJ1-1,.,.,TGTGCCAGCAGTTTATTGGGACGGGGGGAGACTGAAGCTTTCTTT,CASSLLGRGETEAFF
TRBV24-1,TRBJ1-2,.,.,TGTGCCACCAGTTCCAGGAGTGAAGCCTATGGCTACACCTTC,CATSSRSEAYGYTF
TRBV6-4,TRBJ2-7,.,.,TGTGCCAGCAGCGTAACAGGGACTGGGGAGCAGTACTTC,CASSVTGTGEQYF
TRBV6-2/TRBV6-3,TRBJ1-1,.,.,TGTGCCAGCAGTTACATCCCCGTGACTGTAGGGACTGAAGCTTTCTTT,CASSYIPVTVGTEAFF
TRBV30,TRBJ2-7,.,TRBD1,TGTGCCTGGAGGCCCGGGACAGCTACCTACGAGCAGTACTTC,CAWRPGTATYEQYF
TRBV5-1,TRBJ2-1,.,.,TGCGCCAGCAGCTTGACGGGAAACAATGAGCAGTTCTTC,CASSLTGNNEQFF
TRBV27,TRBJ1-1,.,.,TGTGCCAGCAGTTTTGGGGGGTACACTGAAGCTTTCTTT,CASSFGGYTEAFF
TRBV19,TRBJ1-1,.,TRBD1,TGTGCCAGTAGTATAGAACAGGGGGCGGGGACTGAAGCTTTCTTT,CASSIEQGAGTEAFF
TRBV6-2/TRBV6-3,TRBJ2-3,.,.,TGTGCCAGCAGTTCTCGGCTAGCACCAGATACGCAGTATTTT,CASSSRLAPDTQYF
TRBV10-2,TRBJ2-2,.,TRBD2,TGCGCCAGCAGTCAGCTAGCGGGGGACACCGGGGAGCTGTTTTTT,CASSQLAGDTGELFF
TRBV6-2/TRBV6-3,TRBJ1-1,once,.,TGTGCCAGCAGACCTCAGGGTACTGAAGCTTTCTTT,CASRPQGTEAFF
TRBV29-1,TRBJ2-7,.,.,TGCAGCGTTGATGAGGACTACGAGCAGTACTTC,CSVDEDYEQYF
TRBV7-9,TRBJ2-3,.,TRBD2,TGTGCCAGCAGCCCCTCCGGACTAGCGGCAGATACGCAGTATTTT,CASSPSGLAADTQYF
TRBV4-1,TRBJ2-7,.,.,TGCGCCAGCAGCCAGCAGACAGGCGTGGTCCTCTACGAGCAGTACTTC,CASSQQTGVVLYEQYF
TRBV18,TRBJ2-3,.,.,TGTGCCAGCTCACCCGGCAGGGCGGGGAACTCAGATACGCAGTATTTT,CASSPGRAGNSDTQYF
TRBV10-2,TRBJ1-3,few,.,TGCGCCAGCAGGGAGGACGGAACCTCTGGAAACACCATATATTTT,CASREDGTSGNTIYF
TRBV5-1,TRBJ1-6,once,.,TGCGCCAGCAGCTTAGTCACCTCCTATAATTCACCCCTCCACTTT,CASSLVTSYNSPLHF
TRBV2,TRBJ2-7,.,.,TGTGCCAGCAGTGATCGGAGAACAGTTAAGGCGTACGAGCAGTACTTC,CASSDRRTVKAYEQYF
TRBV6-2/TRBV6-3,TRBJ2-1,.,.,TGTGCCAGCAGTTACCGGGGGCAGGCGAACTACAATGAGCAGTTCTTC,CASSYRGQANYNEQFF
TRBV11-2,TRBJ2-3,.,.,TGTGCCAGCAGCTTAGCCCATCGGGCCCTAGATACGCAGTATTTT,CASSLAHRALDTQYF
TRBV20-1,TRBJ1-4,.,.,TGCAGTGTCGGGAGAGCAAAACTGTTTTTT,CSVGRAKLFF
TRBV11-2,TRBJ1-1,.,.,TGTGCCAGCAGCTTGTTGAGCGAGGCGAACACTGAAGCTTTCTTT,CASSLLSEANTEAFF
TRBV6-5,TRBJ1-2,.,.,TGTGCCAGCAGCCAAAAACAAGGAGAGGGTGGCTACACCTTC,CASSQKQGEGGYTF
TRBV2,TRBJ1-1,.,.,TGTGCCAGCAGTGAGCAGGGGCAGAACACTGAAGCTTTCTTT,CASSEQGQNTEAFF
TRBV6-5,TRBJ1-1,.,TRBD1,TGTGCCAGCAGTACGTGGACAGGCATGAACACTGAAGCTTTCTTT,CASSTWTGMNTEAFF
TRBV12-3/TRBV12-4,TRBJ1-1,.,TRBD1,TGTGCCACAAAGCAGGGGGCGAGGGATGAAGCTTTCTTT,CATKQGARDEAFF
TRBV29-1,TRBJ1-2,few,TRBD1,TGCAGCGTCAGTCCCGGGACAGGGCTTGGCTACACCTTC,CSVSPGTGLGYTF
TRBV19,TRBJ2-6,.,.,TGTGCCAGTAGTATCTATGGAGGGGGCGGGGCTGGGGCCAACGTCCTGACTTTC,CASSIYGGGGAGANVLTF
TRBV6-6,TRBJ1-2,.,.,TGTGCCAGCAGTTTACGAGCTAACTATGGCTACACCTTC,CASSLRANYGYTF
TRBV6-5,TRBJ1-1,.,.,TGTGCCAGCGCGGTGACCTCCCCTGGGACTGAAGCTTTCTTT,CASAVTSPGTEAFF
TRBV2,TRBJ1-2,.,.,TGTGCCAGCAGTAGTCAGGGACGAACCTACTATGGCTACACCTTC,CASSSQGRTYYGYTF